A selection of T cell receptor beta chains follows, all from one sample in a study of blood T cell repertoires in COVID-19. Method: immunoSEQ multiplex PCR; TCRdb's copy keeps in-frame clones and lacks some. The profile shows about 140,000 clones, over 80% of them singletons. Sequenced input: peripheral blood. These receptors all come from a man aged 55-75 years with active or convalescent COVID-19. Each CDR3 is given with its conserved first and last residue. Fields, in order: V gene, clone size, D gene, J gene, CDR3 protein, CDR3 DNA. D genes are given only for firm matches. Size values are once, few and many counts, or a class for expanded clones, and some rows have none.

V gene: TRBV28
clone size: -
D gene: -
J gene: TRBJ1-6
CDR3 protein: CASSLRSGLYNSPLHF
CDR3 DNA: TGTGCCAGCAGTTTACGTTCAGGACTTTATAATTCACCCCTCCACTTT

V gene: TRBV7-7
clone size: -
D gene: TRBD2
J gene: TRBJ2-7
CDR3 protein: CASSPGLAGEGGKYF
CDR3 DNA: TGTGCTAGCAGCCCGGGACTAGCGGGAGAGGGGGGAAAGTACTTC

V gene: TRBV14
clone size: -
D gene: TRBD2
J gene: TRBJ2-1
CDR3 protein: CASSQPGGASSYNEQFF
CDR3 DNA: TGTGCCAGCAGCCAGCCCGGGGGGGCTAGCTCCTACAATGAGCAGTTCTTC

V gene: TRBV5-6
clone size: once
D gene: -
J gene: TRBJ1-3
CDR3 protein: CASSLYGGEGNTIYF
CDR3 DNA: TGTGCCAGCAGCTTGTATGGGGGGGAAGGAAACACCATATATTTT

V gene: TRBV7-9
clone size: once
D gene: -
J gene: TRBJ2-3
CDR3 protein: CASGRSRRSDTQYF
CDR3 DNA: TGTGCCAGCGGGCGATCCCGACGGTCAGATACGCAGTATTTT

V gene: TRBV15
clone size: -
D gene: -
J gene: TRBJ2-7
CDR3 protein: CATSRDSPYEQYF
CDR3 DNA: TGTGCCACCAGCAGGGACAGTCCTTACGAGCAGTACTTC

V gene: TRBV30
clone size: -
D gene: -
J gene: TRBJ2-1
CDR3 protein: CAWSVYGGPPFF
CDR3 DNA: TGTGCCTGGAGTGTATATGGGGGCCCGCCGTTCTTC

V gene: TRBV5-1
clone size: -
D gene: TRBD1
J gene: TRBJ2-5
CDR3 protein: CASSLVGTALETQYF
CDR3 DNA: TGCGCCAGCAGCTTGGTCGGGACAGCTCTGGAGACCCAGTACTTC

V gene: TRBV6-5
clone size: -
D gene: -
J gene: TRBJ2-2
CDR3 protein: CASSRGRGTGELFF
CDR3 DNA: TGTGCCAGCAGTCGAGGGAGAGGTACCGGGGAGCTGTTTTTT

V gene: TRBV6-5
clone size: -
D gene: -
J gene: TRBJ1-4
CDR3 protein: CASSKYRATNEKLFF
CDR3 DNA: TGTGCCAGCAGTAAGTACAGGGCGACTAATGAAAAACTGTTTTTT

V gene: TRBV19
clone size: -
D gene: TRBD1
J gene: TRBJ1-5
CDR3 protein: CASIGTGPNQPQHF
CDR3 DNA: TGTGCCAGTATTGGGACAGGACCCAATCAGCCCCAGCATTTT

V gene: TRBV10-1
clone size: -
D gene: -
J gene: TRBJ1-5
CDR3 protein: CASSEATSGGDRINQPQHF
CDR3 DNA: TGCGCCAGCAGTGAGGCCACCAGCGGGGGCGATCGAATCAATCAGCCCCAGCATTTT

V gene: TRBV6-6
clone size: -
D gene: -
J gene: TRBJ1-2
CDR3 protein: CASRQGSSGYGYTF
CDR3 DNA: TGTGCCAGCAGACAGGGATCCTCAGGCTATGGCTACACCTTC

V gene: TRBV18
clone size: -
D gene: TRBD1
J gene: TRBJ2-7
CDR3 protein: CASSPTGGIYEQYF
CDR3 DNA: TGTGCCAGCTCACCGACAGGGGGAATTTACGAGCAGTACTTC

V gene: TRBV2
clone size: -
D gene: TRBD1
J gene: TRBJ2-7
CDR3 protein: CATTNRGRYEQYF
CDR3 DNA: TGTGCCACTACAAACAGGGGGCGGTACGAGCAGTACTTC

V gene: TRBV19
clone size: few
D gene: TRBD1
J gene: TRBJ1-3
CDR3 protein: CASKQRQGIAAGNTIYF
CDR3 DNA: TGTGCCAGTAAACAGCGACAGGGGATTGCAGCTGGAAACACCATATATTTT

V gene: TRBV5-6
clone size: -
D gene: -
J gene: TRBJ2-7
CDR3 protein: CASSLYGSYEQYF
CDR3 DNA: TGTGCCAGCAGCTTATACGGGAGTTACGAGCAGTACTTC

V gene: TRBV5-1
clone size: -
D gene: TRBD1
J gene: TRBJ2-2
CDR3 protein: CASRTQGVDTGELFF
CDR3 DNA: TGCGCCAGCAGAACACAGGGGGTGGATACCGGGGAGCTGTTTTTT

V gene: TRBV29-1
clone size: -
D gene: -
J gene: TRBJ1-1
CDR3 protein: CSVERRGKGAFF
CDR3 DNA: TGCAGCGTTGAGCGTAGGGGGAAGGGGGCTTTCTTT

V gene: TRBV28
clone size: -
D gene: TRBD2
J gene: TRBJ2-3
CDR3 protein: CASSFVAGGRSWRTDTQYF
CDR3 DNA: TGTGCCAGCAGTTTTGTAGCGGGAGGGCGGTCGTGGCGCACAGATACGCAGTATTTT

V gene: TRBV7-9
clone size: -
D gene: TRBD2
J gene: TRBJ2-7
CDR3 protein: CASSSLQAGSYEQYF
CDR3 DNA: TGTGCCAGCAGCTCGCTCCAAGCGGGATCATACGAGCAGTACTTC

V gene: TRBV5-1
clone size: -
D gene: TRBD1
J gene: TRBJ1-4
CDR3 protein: CASSLQGGSNEKLFF
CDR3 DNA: TGCGCCAGCAGCCTCCAGGGGGGAAGTAATGAAAAACTGTTTTTT

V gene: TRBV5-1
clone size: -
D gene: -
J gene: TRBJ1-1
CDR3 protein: CASRGQGNTEAFF
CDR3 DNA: TGCGCCAGCAGAGGACAAGGGAACACTGAAGCTTTCTTT

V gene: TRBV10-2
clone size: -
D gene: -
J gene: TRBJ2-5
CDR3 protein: CATSEETQYF
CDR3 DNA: TGCGCCACCTCAGAAGAGACCCAGTACTTC

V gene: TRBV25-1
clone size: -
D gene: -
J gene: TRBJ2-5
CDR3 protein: CASSAGGQKQETQYF
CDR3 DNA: TGTGCCAGCAGCGCAGGTGGGCAAAAACAAGAGACCCAGTACTTC

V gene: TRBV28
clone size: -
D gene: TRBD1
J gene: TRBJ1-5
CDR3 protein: CASSLLQGGGNQPQHF
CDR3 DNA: TGTGCCAGCAGTTTATTGCAGGGGGGTGGCAATCAGCCCCAGCATTTT

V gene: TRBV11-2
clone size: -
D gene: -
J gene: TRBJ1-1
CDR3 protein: CASSFSPSLEAFF
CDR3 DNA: TGTGCCAGCAGCTTCAGTCCTAGCCTAGAAGCTTTCTTT

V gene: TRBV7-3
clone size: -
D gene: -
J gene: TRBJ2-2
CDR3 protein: CASSLRLYGGGPGELFF
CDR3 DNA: TGTGCCAGCAGCTTAAGGTTGTACGGGGGAGGTCCCGGGGAGCTGTTTTTT

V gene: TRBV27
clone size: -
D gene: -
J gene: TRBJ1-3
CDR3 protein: CASSLGRGSGNTIYF
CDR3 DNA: TGTGCCAGCAGTTTAGGCAGGGGCTCTGGAAACACCATATATTTT

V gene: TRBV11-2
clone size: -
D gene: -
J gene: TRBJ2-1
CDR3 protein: CASSRGQYNEQFF
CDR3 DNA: TGTGCCAGCAGCCGTGGACAGTACAATGAGCAGTTCTTC

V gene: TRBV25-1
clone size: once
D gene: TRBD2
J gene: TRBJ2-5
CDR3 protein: CASSGTSGVQETQYF
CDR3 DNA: TGTGCCAGCAGTGGGACTAGCGGGGTACAAGAGACCCAGTACTTC

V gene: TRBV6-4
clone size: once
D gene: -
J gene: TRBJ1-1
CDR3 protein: CASMATGSTEAFF
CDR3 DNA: TGTGCCAGCATGGCAACAGGGTCCACTGAAGCTTTCTTT

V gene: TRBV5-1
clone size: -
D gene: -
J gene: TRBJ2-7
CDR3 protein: CASSLGAGSSAEQYF
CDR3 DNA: TGCGCCAGCAGCTTGGGAGCTGGTAGCTCGGCCGAGCAGTACTTC

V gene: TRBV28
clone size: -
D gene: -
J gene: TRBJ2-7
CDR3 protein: CASSRGTYEQYF
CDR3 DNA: TGTGCCAGCAGTAGAGGGACCTACGAGCAGTACTTC

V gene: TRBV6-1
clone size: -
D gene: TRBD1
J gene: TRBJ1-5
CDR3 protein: CASSEGTGYNQPQHF
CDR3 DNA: TGTGCCAGCAGTGAAGGGACAGGGTACAATCAGCCCCAGCATTTT

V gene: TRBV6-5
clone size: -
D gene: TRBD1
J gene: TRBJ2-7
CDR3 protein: CASSPGTDSYEQYF
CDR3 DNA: TGTGCCAGCAGCCCCGGGACAGACTCCTACGAGCAGTACTTC

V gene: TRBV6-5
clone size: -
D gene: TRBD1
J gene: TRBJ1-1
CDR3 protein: CASSRTGGIEAFF
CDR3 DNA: TGTGCCAGCAGCCGAACAGGGGGAATTGAAGCTTTCTTT

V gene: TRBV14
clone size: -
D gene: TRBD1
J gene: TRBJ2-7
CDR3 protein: CASSQGTGGYEQYF
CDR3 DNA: TGTGCCAGCAGCCAAGGGACAGGGGGCTACGAGCAGTACTTC

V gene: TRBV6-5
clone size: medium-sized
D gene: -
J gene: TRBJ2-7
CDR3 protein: CASSYSRTHEQYF
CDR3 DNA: TGTGCCAGCAGTTACTCTAGGACACACGAGCAGTACTTC

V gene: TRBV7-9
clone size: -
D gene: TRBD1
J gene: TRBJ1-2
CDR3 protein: CASSLEGANGYTF
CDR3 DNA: TGTGCCAGCAGCTTAGAGGGGGCGAATGGCTACACCTTC

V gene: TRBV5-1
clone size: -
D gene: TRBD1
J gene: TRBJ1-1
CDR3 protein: CASSLGRGETEAFF
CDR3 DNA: TGCGCCAGCAGCTTGGGCAGGGGGGAGACTGAAGCTTTCTTT

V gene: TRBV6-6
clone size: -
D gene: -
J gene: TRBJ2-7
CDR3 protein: CASSYSGAHEQYF
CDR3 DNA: TGTGCCAGCAGTTACTCGGGGGCGCACGAGCAGTACTTC

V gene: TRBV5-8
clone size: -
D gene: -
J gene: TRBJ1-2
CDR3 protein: CASSLRVTYGYTF
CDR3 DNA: TGTGCCAGCAGCTTGCGGGTGACCTATGGCTACACCTTC

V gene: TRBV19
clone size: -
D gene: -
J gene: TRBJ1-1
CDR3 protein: CASRRTALNTEAFF
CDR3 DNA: TGTGCCAGTAGAAGGACAGCCTTGAACACTGAAGCTTTCTTT

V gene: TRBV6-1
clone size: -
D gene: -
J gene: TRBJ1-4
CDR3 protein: CASSAPLGGLTNEKLFF
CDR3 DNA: TGTGCCAGCAGTGCCCCCTTGGGTGGGCTCACTAATGAAAAACTGTTTTTT

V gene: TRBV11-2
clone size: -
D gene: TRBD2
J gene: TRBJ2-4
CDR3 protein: CASSLDLATAGGPTKNIQYF
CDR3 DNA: TGTGCCAGCAGCTTAGATCTTGCTACGGCGGGAGGGCCAACCAAAAACATTCAGTACTTC

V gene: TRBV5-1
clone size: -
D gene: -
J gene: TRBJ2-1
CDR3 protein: CASTPGRGLRDEQFF
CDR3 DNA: TGCGCCAGCACCCCCGGCAGGGGTCTAAGGGATGAGCAGTTCTTC

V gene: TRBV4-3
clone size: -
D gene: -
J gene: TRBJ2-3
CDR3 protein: CASSQDRGSFDTQYF
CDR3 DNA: TGCGCCAGCAGCCAAGATAGGGGGTCATTCGATACGCAGTATTTT

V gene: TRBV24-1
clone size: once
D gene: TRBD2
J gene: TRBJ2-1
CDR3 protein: CATSDSGTSGRDEQFF
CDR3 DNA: TGTGCCACCAGTGATTCCGGGACTAGCGGGAGAGATGAGCAGTTCTTC

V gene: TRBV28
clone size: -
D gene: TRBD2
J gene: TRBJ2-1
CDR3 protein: CASSPFKGLANEQFF
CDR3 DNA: TGTGCCAGCAGTCCCTTCAAGGGACTAGCGAATGAGCAGTTCTTC

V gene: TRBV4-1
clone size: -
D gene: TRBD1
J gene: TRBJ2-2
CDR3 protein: CASSQGYRGATGELFF
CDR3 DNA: TGCGCCAGCAGCCAAGGGTACAGGGGGGCAACCGGGGAGCTGTTTTTT

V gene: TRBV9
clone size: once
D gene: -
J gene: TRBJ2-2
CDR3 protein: CASSVVRESTGELFF
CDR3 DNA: TGTGCCAGCAGCGTGGTACGGGAGAGCACCGGGGAGCTGTTTTTT